This entry describes one T cell receptor (beta chain). Its antigen is not identified. This specimen comes from a study of T cell responses to AZD1222 COVID-19 vaccine. Study-wide points: Mostly white British, mostly female donors; authors suggested clonal diversity may be underestimated. Recipients of two AZD1222 doses showed rising Spike-specific TCR breadth and depth. Unmutated regions of variants are reportedly targeted by nearly half of spike-specific TCRs.

Profiled with immunoSEQ multiplex PCR; TCRdb holds only in-frame clones, not every one. This sample has 75,000 to 90,000 clones, with about 78% found just once. Germline CDR1 and CDR2: ENHRY and SYGVKD. V was pared by 4 bases and J by 1 base, with 7 bases of the junction left unmatched. CDR3 size: 16 residues. This specimen consisted of peripheral blood, obtained on day 0 of AZD1222 vaccination. The V gene is TRBV10-3, the J gene TRBJ2-3, with TRBD2 identical over 8 bases. This TCR was sampled from an adult in good health. The chain's CDR3 is CAISAFRGGRTDTQYF. CDR3 nucleotide sequence: TGTGCCATCAGTGCCTTCCGGGGGGGACGCACAGATACGCAGTATTTT.